This TCR beta chain was obtained from a study of T cell changes during pregnancy in multiple sclerosis. TCRdb's table, derived via immunoSEQ multiplex PCR, lists solely in-frame clones and lacks some. The sample has 40,000 to 60,000 clones, around 92% seen once. The CDR3 sequence is 15 residues long. V was shortened by 1 base and J by 3 bases, with 13 bases between the two germline ends. Germline V gene data show CDR1 as LNHNV and CDR2 as YYDKDF (reference sequence). This material consisted of CD4+ T cells from peripheral blood mononuclear cells, taken in the third trimester of pregnancy. The chain uses TRBV15 and TRBJ2-7; a weak D match, TRBD1 (6 bases). The sequence was obtained from a female donor with multiple sclerosis, enrolled in a pregnancy study. CDR3 bases: TGTGCCACCAGCAGAGGCCAGGGGTCCTACTACGAGCAGTACTTC. This codes for CATSRGQGSYYEQYF. Full variable domain (outside the CDR3, taken from reference TRBV15 and TRBJ2-7): DAMVIQNPRYQVTQFGKPVTLSCSQTLNHNVMYWYQQKSSQAPKLLFHYYDKDFNNEADTPDNFQSRRPNTSFCFLDIRSPGLGDTAMYLCATSRGQGSYYEQYFGPGTRLTVT.